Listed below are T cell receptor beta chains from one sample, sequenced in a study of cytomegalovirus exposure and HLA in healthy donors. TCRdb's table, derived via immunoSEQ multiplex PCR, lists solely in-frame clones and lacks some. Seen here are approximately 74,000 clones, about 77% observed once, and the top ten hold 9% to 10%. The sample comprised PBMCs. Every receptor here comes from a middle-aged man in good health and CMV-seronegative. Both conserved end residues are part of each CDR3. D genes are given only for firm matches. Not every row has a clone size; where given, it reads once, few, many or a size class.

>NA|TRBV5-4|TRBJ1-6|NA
CASSSSFSPLHF
TGTGCCAGCAGCTCATCATTTTCACCCCTCCACTTT
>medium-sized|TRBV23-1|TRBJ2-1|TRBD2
CASKNKVAGGYNEQFF
TGCGCCAGCAAAAATAAAGTAGCGGGCGGCTACAATGAGCAGTTCTTC
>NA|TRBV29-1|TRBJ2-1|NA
CSVIVPVRERSSYNEQFF
TGCAGCGTTATCGTCCCGGTACGGGAGAGGAGCTCCTACAATGAGCAGTTCTTC
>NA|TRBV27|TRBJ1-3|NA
CASSLADGDTIYF
TGTGCCAGCAGTCTAGCTGACGGAGACACCATATATTTT
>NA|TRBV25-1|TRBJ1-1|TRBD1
CASSRTGAEAFF
TGTGCCAGCAGTCGGACAGGGGCTGAAGCTTTCTTT
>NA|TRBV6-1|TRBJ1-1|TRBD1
CASSLDRGRVAFF
TGTGCCAGCAGCTTAGACAGGGGGCGCGTAGCTTTCTTT
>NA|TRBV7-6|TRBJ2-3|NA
CASSLEKRDTGTDTQYF
TGTGCCAGCAGCTTAGAGAAACGGGACACGGGCACAGATACGCAGTATTTT
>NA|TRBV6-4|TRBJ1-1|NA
CASSVTPLRQTNTEAFF
TGTGCCAGCAGTGTAACTCCCCTAAGACAGACAAACACTGAGGCTTTCTTT
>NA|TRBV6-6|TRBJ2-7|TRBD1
CASSYSTGGWYEQYF
TGTGCCAGCAGTTACTCGACAGGGGGCTGGTACGAGCAGTACTTC
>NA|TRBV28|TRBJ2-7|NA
CASSSGLTDEQYF
TGTGCCAGCAGCTCAGGCCTGACCGACGAGCAGTACTTC
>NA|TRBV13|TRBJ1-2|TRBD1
CASSLGPTGDYGYTF
TGTGCCAGCAGCTTGGGACCGACAGGGGACTATGGCTACACCTTC
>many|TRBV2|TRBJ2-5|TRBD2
CASNPGLALSETQYF
TGTGCCAGCAACCCCGGACTAGCGCTCTCGGAGACCCAGTACTTC
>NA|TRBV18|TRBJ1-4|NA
CASSQGTNEKLFF
TGTGCCAGCTCACAGGGGACAAATGAAAAACTGTTTTTT
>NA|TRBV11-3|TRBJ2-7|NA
CASSLVRETEQYF
TGTGCCAGCAGCTTAGTACGGGAGACCGAGCAGTACTTC
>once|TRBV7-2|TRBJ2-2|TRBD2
CASSPGLAGVGTGELFF
TGTGCCAGCAGCCCGGGACTAGCGGGAGTTGGCACCGGGGAGCTGTTTTTT
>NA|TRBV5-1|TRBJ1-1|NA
CASSVTVLNTEAFF
TGCGCCAGCAGCGTGACAGTGCTGAACACTGAAGCTTTCTTT
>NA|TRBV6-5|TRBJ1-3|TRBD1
CASSYSMGQTGNTIYF
TGTGCCAGCAGTTACTCGATGGGACAGACTGGAAACACCATATATTTT
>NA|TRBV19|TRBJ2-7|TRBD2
CASSIDSVRSAGGIYEQYF
TGTGCCAGTAGTATAGATTCGGTCCGAAGTGCGGGAGGAATCTACGAGCAGTACTTC
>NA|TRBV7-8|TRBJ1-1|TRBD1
CASSSFDRGRNTEAFF
TGTGCCAGCAGCTCTTTTGACAGGGGGCGGAACACTGAAGCTTTCTTT
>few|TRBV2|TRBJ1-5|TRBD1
CASDRTGERNQPQHF
TGTGCCAGCGACAGGACAGGGGAGAGGAATCAGCCCCAGCATTTT
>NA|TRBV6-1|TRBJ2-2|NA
CASSARGPTRGELFF
TGTGCCAGCAGTGCCAGGGGCCCTACCCGTGGGGAGCTGTTTTTT
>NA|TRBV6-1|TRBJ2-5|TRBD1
CASIQGALGETQYF
TGTGCCAGCATACAGGGGGCTTTAGGAGAGACCCAGTACTTC
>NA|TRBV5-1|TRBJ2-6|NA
CASSLGGTGANVLTF
TGCGCCAGCAGCTTAGGGGGAACTGGGGCCAACGTCCTGACTTTC
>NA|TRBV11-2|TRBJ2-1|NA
CASSFMRAAEQFF
TGTGCCAGCAGCTTTATGCGGGCTGCTGAGCAGTTCTTC
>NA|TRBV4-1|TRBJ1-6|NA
CASSQDPAGLEGSPLHF
TGCGCCAGCAGCCAAGACCCGGCAGGGCTTGAAGGGTCACCCCTCCACTTT
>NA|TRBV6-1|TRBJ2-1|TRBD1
CASSSGQGPSEQFF
TGTGCCAGCAGCTCGGGACAGGGCCCATCTGAGCAGTTCTTC
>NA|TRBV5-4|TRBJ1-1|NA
CASTPAGLGGAEAFF
TGTGCCAGCACCCCGGCGGGGTTGGGCGGCGCTGAAGCTTTCTTT
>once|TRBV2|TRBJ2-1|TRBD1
CASRGTGLPYNEQFF
TGTGCCAGCAGGGGGACAGGGCTCCCTTACAATGAGCAGTTCTTC
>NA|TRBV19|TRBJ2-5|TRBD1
CASSPIQGRETQYF
TGTGCCAGTAGCCCCATACAGGGGCGAGAGACCCAGTACTTC
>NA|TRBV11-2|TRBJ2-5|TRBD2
CASSLRGGSLQETQYF
TGTGCCAGCAGCCTTCGGGGGGGATCCCTTCAAGAGACCCAGTACTTC
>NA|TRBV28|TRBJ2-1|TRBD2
CASSWRVASGRGNEQFF
TGTGCCAGCAGTTGGCGGGTTGCTAGCGGGAGGGGAAATGAGCAGTTCTTC
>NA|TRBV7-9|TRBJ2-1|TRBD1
CASSPGQGEHNEQFF
TGTGCCAGCAGCCCAGGACAGGGGGAACACAATGAGCAGTTCTTC
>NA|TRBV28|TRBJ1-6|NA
CASRPSGGEYNSPLHF
TGTGCCAGCAGACCCTCAGGAGGCGAATATAATTCACCCCTCCACTTT